This T cell receptor (beta chain) derives from a study of cytomegalovirus exposure and HLA in healthy donors. V shed 0 bases, J shed 5 bases, and the junction held 3 bases outside the gene matches. The germline V gene has CDR1 SGDLS and CDR2 YYNGEE. The CDR3 contains 14 residues. Sequenced by immunoSEQ multiplex PCR; TCRdb stores in-frame clones only, minus some. This sample has some 170,000 clones; roughly 90% occur once, and the top ten carry approximately 10%. The sequencing input was PBMCs. The sequence was collected from a young woman in good health and CMV-seropositive. The chain carries TRBV9 and TRBJ2-3; TRBD1 aligns across 7 bases. The CDR3 is CASSVGGGGDTQYF. The CDR3, as DNA: TGTGCCAGCAGCGTAGGAGGGGGCGGAGATACGCAGTATTTT.